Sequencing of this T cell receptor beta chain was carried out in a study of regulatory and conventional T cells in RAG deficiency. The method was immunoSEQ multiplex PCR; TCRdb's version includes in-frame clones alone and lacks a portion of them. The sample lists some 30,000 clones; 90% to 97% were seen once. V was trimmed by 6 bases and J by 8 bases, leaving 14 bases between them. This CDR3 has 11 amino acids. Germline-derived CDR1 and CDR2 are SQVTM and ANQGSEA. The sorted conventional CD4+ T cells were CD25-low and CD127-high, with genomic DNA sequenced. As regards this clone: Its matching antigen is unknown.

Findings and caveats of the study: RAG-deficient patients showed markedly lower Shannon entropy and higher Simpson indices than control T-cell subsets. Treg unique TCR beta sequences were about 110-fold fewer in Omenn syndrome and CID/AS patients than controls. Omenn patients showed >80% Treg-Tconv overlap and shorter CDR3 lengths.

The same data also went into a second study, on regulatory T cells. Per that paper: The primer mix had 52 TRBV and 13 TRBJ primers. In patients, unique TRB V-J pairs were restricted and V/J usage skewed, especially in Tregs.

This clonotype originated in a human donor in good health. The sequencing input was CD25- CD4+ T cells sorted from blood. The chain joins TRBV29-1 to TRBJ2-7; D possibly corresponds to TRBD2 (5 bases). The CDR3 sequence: CSVLKSGKQYF. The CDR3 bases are TGCAGCGTCCTGAAGTCGGGAAAGCAGTACTTC.